The 19 T cell receptor beta chains below come from one sample, sequenced in a study of CD8 T cells in ankylosing spondylitis. Which antigens these TCRs recognize remains unknown. Study conclusions and caveats: Made up of about eight highly homologous variants, a TCR beta motif appeared characteristic of ankylosing spondylitis blood.

TCRdb reprocessed the 5' RACE reads with MiXCR, giving one entry per CDR3 protein. The sample has 350,000 to 450,000 distinct CDR3 sequences, 25% to 30% seen once. The sequenced material came from blood, either unsorted or a sorted T cell fraction (not recorded which). The origin of the receptors is a male donor with ankylosing spondylitis.

This clonotype was seen only a few times. In nucleotides, the CDR3 is TGTGCCAGCAGCTTAGTAAGCGGGAGTGGAGCTGAGCAGTTCTTC. This codes for CASSLVSGSGAEQFF. The V call is TRBV7-2, the J call TRBJ2-1, with 8 bases lining up with TRBD2. Germline trimming cut 1 base from V and 9 bases from J; bases unmatched to any gene: 8. CDR1 and CDR2 from the germline V gene are SGHTA and FQGNSA. CDR3 length: 15 residues.

CDR3 in amino acids: CASIATSGRAYNEQFF. The CDR3 DNA reads as TGCGCCAGCATCGCGACTAGCGGGAGGGCCTACAATGAGCAGTTCTTC. The rearrangement uses TRBV5-1 and TRBJ2-1, with 14 nucleotides matching TRBD2. The trim removed 6 bases at V and 2 bases at J, leaving 4 bases unmatched. The CDR3 is 16 amino acids. Germline assignment: CDR1 SGHRS and CDR2 YFSETQ. The variable domain in full, with the rest retrieved from reference TRBV5-1 and TRBJ2-1, is KAGVTQTPRYLIKTRGQQVTLSCSPISGHRSVSWYQQTPGQGLQFLFEYFSETQRNKGNFPGRFSGRQFSNSRSEMNVSTLELGDSALYLCASIATSGRAYNEQFFGPGTRLTVL.

This clonotype occurred a few times. V is TRBV20-1 and J is TRBJ1-5; D is possibly TRBD1 (5 bases). Germline values: CDR1 DFQATT, CDR2 SNEGSKA (reference sequence). This CDR3 contains 15 residues. V gave up 6 bases and J gave up 0 bases, with 15 bases separating them. The CDR3 region is CSAYPRQTSNQPQHF. CDR3 sequence (DNA): TGCAGTGCCTACCCCCGACAGACTAGCAATCAGCCCCAGCATTTT.

This clonotype showed up just a few times. The chain is built from TRBV6-1 and TRBJ2-5; D not resolved. CDR1 MNHNS and CDR2 SASEGT come from the germline V gene. Trimming removed 2 bases from V and 5 bases from J, with 9 bases in between. The CDR3 is made up of 13 amino acids. The CDR3 sequence is CASSERDRETQYF. The CDR3, as DNA: TGTGCCAGCAGTGAAAGGGATAGGGAGACCCAGTACTTC.

The V gene is TRBV5-1, the J gene TRBJ2-3; weak D call: TRBD2 (5 bases). In germline, CDR1 is SGHRS, CDR2 YFSETQ. The CDR3 is 13 amino acids. V lost 0 bases and J 6 bases, leaving 8 bases between the germline ends. CDR3 DNA: TGCGCCAGCAGCTTGGAAATAGCGGATACGCAGTATTTT. Protein product: CASSLEIADTQYF.

The V and J genes are TRBV6-2 or TRBV6-3 and TRBJ2-2, with D maybe TRBD1 (5 bases). Trimming took 0 bases from V and 3 from J, leaving 14 bases between them. The CDR3 contains 17 residues. CDR1 is MNHEY, CDR2 SVGEGT, per germline. DNA for the CDR3: TGTGCCAGCAGTTACTCGAAAACTCAGGGATACACCGGGGAGCTGTTTTTT. Translation: CASSYSKTQGYTGELFF.

V and J are TRBV3-1 and TRBJ2-1; no firm D call. V shed 1 base and J shed 3 bases, with 19 bases lying between them. This CDR3 spans 18 amino acids. Germline values: CDR1 LGHDT, CDR2 YNNKEL (reference sequence). CDR3 DNA: TGTGCCAGCAGCCAAGGGAGCCGGGCCCATAGAGGCTACAATGAGCAGTTCTTC. Its protein product is CASSQGSRAHRGYNEQFF.

This clonotype was counted between two and nine times. V usage is TRBV5-1 and J usage is TRBJ2-2, with 7 bases aligning to TRBD2. The germline V gene encodes CDR1 SGHRS and CDR2 YFSETQ. With 2 bases clipped from V and 0 bases from J, the junction kept 1 base outside the gene matches. This CDR3 is 15 amino acids long. The CDR3, as DNA: TGCGCCAGCAGCTTTGCGGGGGCGAACACCGGGGAGCTGTTTTTT. This translates into CASSFAGANTGELFF.

The CDR3 spells CASSLASEYNEQFF. The CDR3 DNA follows: TGTGCCAGCAGTTTGGCTAGCGAGTACAATGAGCAGTTCTTC. The rearrangement joins TRBV12-3 or TRBV12-4 to TRBJ2-1; tentative D call: TRBD2 (6 bases). With 3 bases removed from V and 4 bases from J, the gap between germline ends came to 10 bases. CDR3 size: 14 residues.

This chain uses TRBV5-6 with TRBJ2-7; D is perhaps TRBD1 (6 bases). The CDR3 is 15 residues long. Germline CDR1 SGHDT, CDR2 YYEEEE. Deletions cut 7 bases from V and 2 bases from J, with 19 bases between. The CDR3 region has the DNA TGTGCCAGCGGCCTCAACTGGGACAAGACCTACGAGCAGTACTTC. Translated: CASGLNWDKTYEQYF. Full variable domain (rest looked up from reference TRBV5-6 and TRBJ2-7): DAGVTQSPTHLIKTRGQQVTLRCSPKSGHDTVSWYQQALGQGPQFIFQYYEEEERQRGNFPDRFSGHQFPNYSSELNVNALLLGDSALYLCASGLNWDKTYEQYFGPGTRLTVT.

The sample holds a few counts of this clonotype. The chain combines TRBV6-5 with TRBJ1-2; D is uncertain. CDR3 length: 12 amino acids. Trimming took 8 bases from V and 7 from J, leaving 14 bases between them. The germline CDR1 and CDR2 sequences are MNHEY and SVGAGI. CDR3 sequence: CASRVAAGGYTF. The CDR3 bases are TGTGCCAGCCGAGTGGCAGCTGGTGGCTACACCTTC.

V is TRBV12-3 or TRBV12-4 and J is TRBJ1-1; D not resolved. This CDR3 is built from 12 residues. Trimming left V 6 bases short and J 12 bases short, with 17 bases between. CDR3 DNA: TGTGCCAGCAGCTTTACCGCGGCGCGTTCTTTCTTT. Translation gives CASSFTAARSFF.

The table lists this clonotype with many counts. The rearrangement joins TRBV7-9 to TRBJ2-5; 9 bases align to TRBD2. The CDR3 length is 16 residues. V dropped 3 bases and J dropped 5; count of bases not matched to a gene: 10. Germline loops: CDR1 SEHNR, CDR2 FQNEAQ (reference sequence). The CDR3 DNA follows: TGTGCCAGCAGCTTTTCGGCGGGAGGGCCATACGAGACCCAGTACTTC. Its translation is CASSFSAGGPYETQYF.

This clonotype showed up just a few times. This chain joins TRBV9 and TRBJ2-5, with TRBD2 identical over 12 bases. This CDR3 spans 16 amino acids. V lost 4 bases to trimming and J lost 5 bases; unmatched junction nucleotides: 9. Germline loops: CDR1 SGDLS, CDR2 YYNGEE. CDR3: CASSPRTSGMGETQYF. CDR3 nucleotides: TGTGCCAGCAGCCCCCGGACTAGCGGGATGGGCGAGACCCAGTACTTC. The whole variable domain, filled in from reference TRBV9 and TRBJ2-5, reads DSGVTQTPKHLITATGQRVTLRCSPRSGDLSVYWYQQSLDQGLQFLIQYYNGEERAKGNILERFSAQQFPDLHSELNLSSLELGDSALYFCASSPRTSGMGETQYFGPGTRLLVL.

This clonotype appeared a few times. This sequence joins TRBV5-6 and TRBJ1-1; possibly TRBD1 for D (5 bases). CDR3 size: 15 residues. Germline loops: CDR1 SGHDT, CDR2 YYEEEE. Trimming took 4 bases from V and 4 from J, leaving 17 bases between them. DNA for the CDR3: TGTGCCAGCAGCCCCGGGGGGGGGAGGGGCACTGAAGCTTTCTTT. Residues: CASSPGGGRGTEAFF. The full variable domain, its missing parts supplied by reference TRBV5-6 and TRBJ1-1, is DAGVTQSPTHLIKTRGQQVTLRCSPKSGHDTVSWYQQALGQGPQFIFQYYEEEERQRGNFPDRFSGHQFPNYSSELNVNALLLGDSALYLCASSPGGGRGTEAFFGQGTRLTVV.

This clonotype was observed a handful of times. The chain joins TRBV29-1 to TRBJ1-1; possible D gene TRBD1, 6 bases. The germline V gene encodes CDR1 SQVTM and CDR2 ANQGSEA. Trimming shortened V by 7 bases and J by 1 base, and 13 bases separated the two germline ends. The CDR3 spans 13 residues. The CDR3 here is CSGGLRGNTEAFF. As DNA, the CDR3 is TGCAGCGGGGGCCTCAGGGGGAACACTGAAGCTTTCTTT. The whole variable domain, remainder taken from reference TRBV29-1 and TRBJ1-1, is SAVISQKPSRDICQRGTSLTIQCQVDSQVTMMFWYRQQPGQSLTLIATANQGSEATYESGFVIDKFPISRPNLTFSTLTVSNMSPEDSSIYLCSGGLRGNTEAFFGQGTRLTVV.

The chain employs TRBV18 and TRBJ1-1; a possible D gene is TRBD1 (6 bases). V was clipped by 3 bases and J by 4 bases, with 9 bases between them. The CDR3 totals 13 residues. Germline V gene data show CDR1 as KGHSH and CDR2 as LQKENI. CDR3 bases: TGTGCCAGCTCACCGGACAGCGGCACTGAAGCTTTCTTT. It codes for CASSPDSGTEAFF.

This clonotype has just one count. The chain links TRBV30 to TRBJ1-2; D gene unclear. Per germline, CDR1 GTSNPN and CDR2 SVGIG (reference sequence). V was shortened by 4 bases and J by 2 bases, with 8 bases between the two germline ends. This CDR3 is 12 amino acids long. CDR3 amino acids: CAWNRDNYGYTF. CDR3 DNA: TGTGCCTGGAACAGAGACAACTATGGCTACACCTTC.

V is TRBV6-5 and J is TRBJ2-3, with D tentatively TRBD1 or TRBD2 (6 bases each). Germline V gives CDR1 MNHEY, CDR2 SVGAGI. Trimming removed 4 bases at V and 8 bases at J, with 19 bases between. CDR3 length equals 15 residues. In nucleotides, the CDR3 is TGTGCCAGCAGTTCCGTAACGGGAGAAGGGGGTACGCAGTATTTT. It specifies CASSSVTGEGGTQYF.